Sequencing of this T cell receptor (gamma chain) was carried out in a study of human gamma delta and Vdelta1 T cells (dated by TCRdb to the late 2010s). Concerning the study at large: The study investigated Delta One T cells, Vd1+ gamma-delta T cells, as cytotoxic effectors against acute myeloid leukemia.

The receptor library was made with PCR. The sequencer listed for this sample is Illumina MiSeq. In TCRdb, clones were called once more from the public reads by CATT, and rows of identical DNA were later combined. For this sample there are nearly 3,000 gamma-chain clones; 4% to 6.5% appear just once. The top ten clones comprise roughly 13% of the sample. This clone is described as medium-sized (0.01 to 0.1%). The antigen it binds to is not known. No base quality information exists; no much larger clone differs at one position. The CDR3 goes from the cysteine to the phenylalanine over 14 residues. Only the CDR3 region is kept as DNA, spanning 42 bases read in frame from base 1. V ends up 0 bases short and J 8 bases short, with an unmatched junction base count of 10. CDR1 VTNTFY and CDR2 YDVSTARD were looked up in the germline V gene (reference sequence).

The sequence derives from a human donor in good health. The receptor chain draws on TRGV3 and TRGJ1 or TRGJ2. The sample was naive CD27+ Vdelta1 gamma-delta T cells from blood. The nucleotides are TGTGCCACCTGGGACAGGCCTAGGAGGGATAAGAAACTCTTT. It translates as CATWDRPRRDKKLF.